This T cell receptor (beta chain) was recorded in a study of blood T cell repertoires in COVID-19. For the study at large: PBMCs, B-cell-depleted T cells, or T cells were the source of the cDNA or gDNA that made up the material.

The CDR3 has 12 residues. V shed 1 base and J shed 8 bases, with 3 bases lying between them. Germline V gene data show CDR1 as SGHDN and CDR2 as FVKESK. Some clones are missing from TCRdb's copy, which holds only in-frame ones; the method was immunoSEQ multiplex PCR. The sample holds tens of thousands of clones, 70% to 85% seen once. What was sequenced was peripheral blood. This receptor was obtained from a man between 65 and 85 years old with acute or convalescent COVID-19. This chain links TRBV14 with TRBJ1-6; D unclear. CDR3 sequence reads: CASSQVDSPLHF. CDR3 DNA: TGTGCCAGCAGCCAAGTAGATTCACCCCTCCACTTT.